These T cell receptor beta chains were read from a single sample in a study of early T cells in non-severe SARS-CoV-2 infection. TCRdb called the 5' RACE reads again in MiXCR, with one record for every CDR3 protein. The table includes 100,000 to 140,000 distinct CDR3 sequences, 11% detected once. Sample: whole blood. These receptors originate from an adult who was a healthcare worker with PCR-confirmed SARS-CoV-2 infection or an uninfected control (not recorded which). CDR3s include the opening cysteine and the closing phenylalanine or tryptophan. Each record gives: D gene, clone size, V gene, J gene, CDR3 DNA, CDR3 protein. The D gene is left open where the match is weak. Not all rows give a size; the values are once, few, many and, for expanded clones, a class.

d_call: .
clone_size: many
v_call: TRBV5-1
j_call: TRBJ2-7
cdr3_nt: TGCGCCAGCAGCCGCTCGGACTCTTACTACGAGCAGTACTTC
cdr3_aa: CASSRSDSYYEQYF

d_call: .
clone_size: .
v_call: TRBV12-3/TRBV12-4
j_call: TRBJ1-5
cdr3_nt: TGTGCCAGCCGGGGTCCCAAGGATCAGCCCCAGCATTTT
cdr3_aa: CASRGPKDQPQHF

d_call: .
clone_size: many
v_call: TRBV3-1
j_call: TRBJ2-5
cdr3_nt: TGTGCCAGCAGCCAAGAAGGGGGGACCCAGTACTTC
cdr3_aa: CASSQEGGTQYF

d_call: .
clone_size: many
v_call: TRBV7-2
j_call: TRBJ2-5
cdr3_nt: TGTGCCAGCAGCGATCTGGGAGGGACCCAGTACTTC
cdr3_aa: CASSDLGGTQYF

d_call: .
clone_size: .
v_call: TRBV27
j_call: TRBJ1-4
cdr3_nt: TGTGCCAGCAGTTCAGCGCACCGGGACCGTAATGAAAAACTGTTTTTT
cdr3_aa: CASSSAHRDRNEKLFF

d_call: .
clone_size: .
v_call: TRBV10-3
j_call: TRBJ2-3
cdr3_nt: TGTGCCACCCTTCAGCGGGCGGAAGATACGCAGTATTTT
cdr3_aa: CATLQRAEDTQYF

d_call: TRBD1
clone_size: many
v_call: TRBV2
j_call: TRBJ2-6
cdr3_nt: TGTGCCAGCGCCCAGACAGGGTCGTCTGGGGCCAACGTCCTGACTTTC
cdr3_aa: CASAQTGSSGANVLTF

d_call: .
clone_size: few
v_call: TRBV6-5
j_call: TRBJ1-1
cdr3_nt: TGTGCCAGCAGGCTTGGGAGATCCCGCCAAGCTTTCTTT
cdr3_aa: CASRLGRSRQAFF

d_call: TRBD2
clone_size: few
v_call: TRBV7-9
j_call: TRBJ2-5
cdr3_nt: TGTGCCAGCAGCTTGGCGGGAGCAGAGGAGACCCAGTACTTC
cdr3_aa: CASSLAGAEETQYF

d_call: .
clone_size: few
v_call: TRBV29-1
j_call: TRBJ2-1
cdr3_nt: TGCAGCGTTGAACCCCAAAGGACGGCCTACAATGAGCAGTTCTTC
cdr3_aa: CSVEPQRTAYNEQFF

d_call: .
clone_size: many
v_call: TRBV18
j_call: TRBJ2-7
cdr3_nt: TGTGCCAGCTCACCACCGGGCCGATCCTACGAGCAGTACTTC
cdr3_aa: CASSPPGRSYEQYF

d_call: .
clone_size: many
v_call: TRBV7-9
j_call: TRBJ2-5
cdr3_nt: TGTGCCAGCAGTCCGGGACAAGGGCTCGAGACCCAGTACTTC
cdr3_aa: CASSPGQGLETQYF

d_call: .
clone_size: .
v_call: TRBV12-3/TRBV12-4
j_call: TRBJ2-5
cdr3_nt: TGTGCCAGCAGTTGGGGGACCCCGAGGGAGACCCAGTACTTC
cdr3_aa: CASSWGTPRETQYF

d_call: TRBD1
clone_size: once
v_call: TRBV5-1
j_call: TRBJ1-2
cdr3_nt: TGCGCCAGCAGCTTACAGGGGAACTATGGCTACACCTTC
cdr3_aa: CASSLQGNYGYTF

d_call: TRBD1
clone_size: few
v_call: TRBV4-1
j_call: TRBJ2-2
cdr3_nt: TGCGCCAGCAGCCAAGAAGGGACAGGGGGGACCGGGGAGCTGTTTTTT
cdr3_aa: CASSQEGTGGTGELFF

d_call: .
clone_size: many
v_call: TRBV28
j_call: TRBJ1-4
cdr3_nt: TGTGCCAGCAGCTCACCGGGACTGGAGTGGGTAAAACTGTTTTTT
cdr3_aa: CASSSPGLEWVKLFF

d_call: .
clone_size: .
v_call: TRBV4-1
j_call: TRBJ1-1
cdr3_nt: TGCGCCAGGAGCCGGATCCTTGCGACGGGGTCGAGAACTGAAGCTTTCTTT
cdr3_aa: CARSRILATGSRTEAFF

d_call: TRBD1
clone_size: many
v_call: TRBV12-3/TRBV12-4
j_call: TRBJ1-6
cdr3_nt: TGTGCCAGCAGTATCGGACAGGGGGGTTCACCCCTCCACTTT
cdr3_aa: CASSIGQGGSPLHF

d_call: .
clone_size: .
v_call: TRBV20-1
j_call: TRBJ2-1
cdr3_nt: TGCAGTGCTAGAGTTGATTGGGGGACCGATGAGCAGTTCTTC
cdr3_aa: CSARVDWGTDEQFF

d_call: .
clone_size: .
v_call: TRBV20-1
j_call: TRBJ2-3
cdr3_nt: TGCAGTGCTAGTGGTCGGGGGAGGCTCACGCAGTATTTT
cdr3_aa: CSASGRGRLTQYF

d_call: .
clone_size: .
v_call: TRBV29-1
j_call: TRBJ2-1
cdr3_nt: TGCAGCGCCGTCCTAGCGCCTAAGGGCAATGAGCAGTTCTTC
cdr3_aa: CSAVLAPKGNEQFF

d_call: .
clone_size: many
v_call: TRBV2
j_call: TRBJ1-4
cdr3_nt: TGTGCCAGCAGTGATCTGACAGTGGCAACTAATGAAAAACTGTTTTTT
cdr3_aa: CASSDLTVATNEKLFF

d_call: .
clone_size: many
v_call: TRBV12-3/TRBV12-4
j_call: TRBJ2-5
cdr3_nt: TGTGCCAGCAGTTTCTCTAGACTGGAGACCCAGTACTTC
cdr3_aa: CASSFSRLETQYF

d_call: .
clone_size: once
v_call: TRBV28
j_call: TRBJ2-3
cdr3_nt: TGTGCCAGCAGCCCGAGGAATACGCAGTATTTT
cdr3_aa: CASSPRNTQYF

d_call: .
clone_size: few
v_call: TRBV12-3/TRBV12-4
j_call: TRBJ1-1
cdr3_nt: TGTGCCAGCAGTCCTCGACGGCCAGAAGCTTTCTTT
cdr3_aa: CASSPRRPEAFF

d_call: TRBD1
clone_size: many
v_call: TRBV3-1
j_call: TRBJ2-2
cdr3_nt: TGTGCCAGCAGACGACAGGGCGCCGGGGAGCTGTTTTTT
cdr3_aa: CASRRQGAGELFF